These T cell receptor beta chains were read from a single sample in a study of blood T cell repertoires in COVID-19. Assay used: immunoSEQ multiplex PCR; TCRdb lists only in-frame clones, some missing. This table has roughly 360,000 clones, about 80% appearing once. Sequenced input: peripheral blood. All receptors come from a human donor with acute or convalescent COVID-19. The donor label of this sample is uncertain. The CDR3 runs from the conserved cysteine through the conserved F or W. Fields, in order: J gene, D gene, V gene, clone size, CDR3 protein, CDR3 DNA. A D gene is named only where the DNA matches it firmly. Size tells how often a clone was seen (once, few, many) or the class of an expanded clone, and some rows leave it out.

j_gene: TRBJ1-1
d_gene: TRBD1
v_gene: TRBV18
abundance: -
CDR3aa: CASSPTDRGMNTEAFF
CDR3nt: TGTGCCAGCTCTCCGACGGACAGGGGCATGAACACTGAAGCTTTCTTT

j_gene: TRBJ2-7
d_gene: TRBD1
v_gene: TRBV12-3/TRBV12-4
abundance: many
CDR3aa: CASSPYRGTEQYF
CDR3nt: TGTGCCAGCAGCCCCTACAGGGGGACCGAGCAGTACTTC

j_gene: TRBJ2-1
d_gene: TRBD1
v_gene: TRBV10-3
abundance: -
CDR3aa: CAIRETGGGKNEQFF
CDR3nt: TGTGCCATCAGGGAGACAGGGGGTGGTAAAAATGAGCAGTTCTTC

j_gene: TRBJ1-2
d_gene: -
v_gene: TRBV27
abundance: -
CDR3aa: CASSFTFDRSYGYTF
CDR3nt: TGTGCCAGCAGTTTTACCTTCGACAGGTCCTATGGCTACACCTTC

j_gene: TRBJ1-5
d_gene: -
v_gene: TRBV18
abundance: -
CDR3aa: CASSEYGRAGNQPQHF
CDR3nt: TGTGCCAGCTCAGAGTATGGGAGAGCTGGAAATCAGCCCCAGCATTTT

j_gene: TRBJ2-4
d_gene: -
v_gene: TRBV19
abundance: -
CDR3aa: CARHLEGSKNIQYF
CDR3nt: TGTGCCAGGCACCTAGAAGGGAGCAAAAACATTCAGTACTTC

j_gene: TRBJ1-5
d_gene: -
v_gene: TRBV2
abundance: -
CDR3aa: CASSRTDHSNQPQHF
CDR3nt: TGTGCCAGCAGTCGGACAGATCATAGCAATCAGCCCCAGCATTTT

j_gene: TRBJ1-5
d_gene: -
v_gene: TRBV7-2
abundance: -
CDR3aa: CASSFKSGAQPQHF
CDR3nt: TGTGCCAGCAGCTTCAAAAGCGGTGCTCAGCCCCAGCATTTT

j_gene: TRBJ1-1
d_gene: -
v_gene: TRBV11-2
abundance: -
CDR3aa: CASASGRNTEAFF
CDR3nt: TGTGCCAGCGCGTCGGGGAGGAACACTGAAGCTTTCTTT

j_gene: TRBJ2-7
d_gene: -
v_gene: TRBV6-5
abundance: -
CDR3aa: CASSYGGRGNEQYF
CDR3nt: TGTGCCAGCAGTTACGGGGGCCGAGGAAACGAGCAGTACTTC

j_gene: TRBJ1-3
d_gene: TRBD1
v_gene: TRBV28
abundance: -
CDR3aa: CASSFGQAGTTIYF
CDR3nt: TGTGCCAGCAGTTTTGGACAGGCTGGAACCACCATATATTTT

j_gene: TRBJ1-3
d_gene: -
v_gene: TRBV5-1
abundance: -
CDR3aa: CASSLGGAPGNTIYF
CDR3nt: TGCGCCAGCAGCTTGGGAGGAGCCCCCGGAAACACCATATATTTT

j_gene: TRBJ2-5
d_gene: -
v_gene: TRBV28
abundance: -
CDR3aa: CASSFADQETQYF
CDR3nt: TGTGCCAGCAGTTTTGCGGACCAAGAGACCCAGTACTTC

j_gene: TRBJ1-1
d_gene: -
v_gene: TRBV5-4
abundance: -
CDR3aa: CASSSGGTFNTEAFF
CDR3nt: TGTGCCAGCAGCAGCGGCGGGACTTTCAACACTGAAGCTTTCTTT

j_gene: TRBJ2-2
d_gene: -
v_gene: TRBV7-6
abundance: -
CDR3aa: CASSRGTVNTGELFF
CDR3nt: TGTGCCAGCAGTCGCGGGACGGTGAACACCGGGGAGCTGTTTTTT

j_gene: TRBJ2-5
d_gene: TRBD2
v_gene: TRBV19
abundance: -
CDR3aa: CASSPLAGGLMTQYF
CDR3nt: TGTGCCAGTAGTCCACTAGCGGGAGGGTTGATGACCCAGTACTTC

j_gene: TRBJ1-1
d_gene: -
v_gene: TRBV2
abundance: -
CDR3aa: CASIWGQNTEAFF
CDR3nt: TGTGCCAGCATCTGGGGCCAGAACACTGAAGCTTTCTTT

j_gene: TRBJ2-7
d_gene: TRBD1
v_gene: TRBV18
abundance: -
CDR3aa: CASSKGQNYEQYF
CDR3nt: TGTGCCAGCTCAAAGGGACAGAACTACGAGCAGTACTTC

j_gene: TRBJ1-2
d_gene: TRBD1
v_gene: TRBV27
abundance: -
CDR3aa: CASSLGLGQVGFNYGYTF
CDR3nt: TGTGCCAGCAGTTTAGGATTAGGACAGGTCGGGTTTAACTATGGCTACACCTTC

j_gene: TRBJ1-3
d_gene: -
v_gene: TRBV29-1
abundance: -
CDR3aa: CSVAGGNTIYF
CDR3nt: TGCAGCGTTGCAGGCGGAAACACCATATATTTT

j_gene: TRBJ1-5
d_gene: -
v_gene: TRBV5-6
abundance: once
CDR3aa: CASSLRLGDQPQHF
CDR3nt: TGTGCCAGCAGCTTAAGACTAGGCGACCAGCCCCAGCATTTT

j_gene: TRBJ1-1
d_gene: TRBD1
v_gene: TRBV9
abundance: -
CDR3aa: CASSVEAGGTEAFF
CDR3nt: TGTGCCAGCAGCGTAGAGGCAGGGGGCACTGAAGCTTTTTTT

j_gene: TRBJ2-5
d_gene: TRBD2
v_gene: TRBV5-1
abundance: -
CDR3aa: CASSPPASGGVETQYF
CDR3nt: TGCGCCAGCAGCCCCCCGGCTAGCGGAGGGGTAGAGACCCAGTACTTC

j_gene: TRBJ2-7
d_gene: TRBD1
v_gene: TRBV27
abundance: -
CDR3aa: CASSFRDRGRDEQYF
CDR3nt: TGTGCCAGCAGTTTTCGGGACAGGGGGCGGGACGAGCAGTACTTC

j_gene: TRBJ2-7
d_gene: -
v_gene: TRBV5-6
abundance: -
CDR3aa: CASRLQGYEQYF
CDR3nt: TGTGCCAGCAGACTACAGGGTTACGAGCAGTACTTC

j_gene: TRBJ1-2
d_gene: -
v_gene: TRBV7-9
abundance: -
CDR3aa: CASSLAGDYGYTF
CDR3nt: TGTGCCAGCAGCTTAGCCGGGGATTATGGCTACACCTTC

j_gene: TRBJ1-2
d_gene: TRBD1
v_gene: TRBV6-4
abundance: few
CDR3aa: CASSQTGTGGWGYTF
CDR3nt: TGTGCCAGCAGCCAGACCGGGACAGGGGGCTGGGGCTACACCTTC

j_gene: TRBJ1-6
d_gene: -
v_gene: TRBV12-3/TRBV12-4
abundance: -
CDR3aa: CASSRQYNSPLHF
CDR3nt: TGTGCCAGCAGCCGACAGTATAATTCACCCCTCCACTTT

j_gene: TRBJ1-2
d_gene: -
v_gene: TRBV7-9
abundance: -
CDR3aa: CASSLDRENYGYTF
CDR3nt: TGTGCCAGCAGCTTAGACAGGGAGAACTATGGCTACACCTTC

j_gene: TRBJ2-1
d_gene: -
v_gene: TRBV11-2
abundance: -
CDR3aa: CASSSPANNEQFF
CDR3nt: TGTGCCAGCAGTAGCCCGGCTAACAATGAGCAGTTCTTC

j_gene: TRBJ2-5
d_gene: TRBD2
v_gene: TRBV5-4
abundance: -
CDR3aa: CASSLGLAGGHGTQYF
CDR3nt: TGTGCCAGCAGCTTAGGACTAGCGGGGGGGCATGGGACCCAGTACTTC

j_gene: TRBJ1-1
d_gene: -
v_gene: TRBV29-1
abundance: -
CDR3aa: CSVAKQGPTEAFF
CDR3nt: TGCAGCGTCGCGAAACAGGGCCCCACTGAAGCTTTCTTT

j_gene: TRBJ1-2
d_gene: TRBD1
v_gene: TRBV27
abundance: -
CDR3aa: CASSTRTGVRNTF
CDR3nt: TGTGCCAGCAGTACCCGGACAGGGGTGAGGAACACCTTC

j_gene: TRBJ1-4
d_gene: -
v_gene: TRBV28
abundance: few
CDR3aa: CASSPAGATNEKLFF
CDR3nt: TGTGCCAGCAGTCCCGCGGGGGCAACTAATGAAAAACTGTTTTTT

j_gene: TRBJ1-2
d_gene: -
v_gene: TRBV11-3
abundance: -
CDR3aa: CASSPRTVGSYGYTF
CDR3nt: TGTGCCAGCAGCCCCCGGACAGTCGGTTCTTATGGCTACACCTTC

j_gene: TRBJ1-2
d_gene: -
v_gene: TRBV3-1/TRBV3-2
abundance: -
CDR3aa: CASSHHRVGYTF
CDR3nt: TGTGCCAGCAGCCACCACAGGGTTGGCTACACCTTC

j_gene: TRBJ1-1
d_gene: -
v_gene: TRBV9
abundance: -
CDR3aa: CASSYTGESTEAFF
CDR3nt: TGTGCCAGCAGCTACACCGGGGAGAGTACTGAAGCTTTCTTT

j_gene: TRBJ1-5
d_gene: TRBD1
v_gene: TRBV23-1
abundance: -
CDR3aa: CASSQGDRGDNQPQHF
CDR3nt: TGCGCCAGCAGTCAAGGGGACAGGGGAGACAATCAGCCCCAGCATTTT

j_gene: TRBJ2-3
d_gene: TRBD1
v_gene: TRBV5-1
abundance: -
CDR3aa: CASSSGQPTDTQYF
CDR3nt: TGCGCCAGCAGCTCGGGACAGCCCACAGATACGCAGTATTTT

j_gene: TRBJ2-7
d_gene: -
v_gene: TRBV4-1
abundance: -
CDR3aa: CASSQVFEDYEQYF
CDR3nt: TGCGCCAGCAGCCAAGTATTCGAGGACTACGAGCAGTACTTC

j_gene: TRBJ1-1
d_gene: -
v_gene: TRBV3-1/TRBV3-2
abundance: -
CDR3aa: CASSRHTEAFF
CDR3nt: TGTGCCAGCAGCCGACATACTGAAGCTTTCTTT

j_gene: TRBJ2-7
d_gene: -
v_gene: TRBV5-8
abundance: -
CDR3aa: CASNAVSYEQYF
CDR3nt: TGTGCCAGCAATGCGGTTTCCTACGAGCAGTACTTC

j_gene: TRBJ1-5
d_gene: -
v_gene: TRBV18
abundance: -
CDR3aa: CASSPTREQPQHF
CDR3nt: TGTGCCAGCTCACCAACCCGAGAACAGCCCCAGCATTTT

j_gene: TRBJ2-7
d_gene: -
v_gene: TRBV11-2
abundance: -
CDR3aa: CASSLDLVPHQYF
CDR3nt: TGTGCCAGCAGCTTAGATTTGGTCCCACACCAGTACTTC

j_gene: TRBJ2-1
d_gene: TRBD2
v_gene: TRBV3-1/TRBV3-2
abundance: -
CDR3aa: CASSQDSLAVSYNEQFF
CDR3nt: TGTGCCAGCAGCCAAGATTCACTAGCGGTCTCCTACAATGAGCAGTTCTTC

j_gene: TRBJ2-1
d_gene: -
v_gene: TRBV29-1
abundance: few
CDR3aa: CSVVTGRSEQFF
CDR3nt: TGCAGCGTCGTGACCGGGAGAAGCGAGCAGTTCTTC

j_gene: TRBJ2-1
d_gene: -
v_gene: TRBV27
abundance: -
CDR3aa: CASSLSWGAYNEQFF
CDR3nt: TGTGCCAGCAGTTTAAGTTGGGGAGCCTACAATGAGCAGTTCTTC

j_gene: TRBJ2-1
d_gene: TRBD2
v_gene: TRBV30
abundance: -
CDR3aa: CAWSQPSGNYNEQFF
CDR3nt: TGTGCCTGGAGTCAGCCTAGCGGAAACTACAATGAGCAGTTCTTC

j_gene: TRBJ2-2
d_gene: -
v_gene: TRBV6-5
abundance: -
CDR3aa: CASSKEGTGSGELFF
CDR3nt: TGTGCCAGCAGCAAGGAGGGTACGGGATCCGGGGAGCTGTTTTTT

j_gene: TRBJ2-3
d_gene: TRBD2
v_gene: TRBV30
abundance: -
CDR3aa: CAWQTSGWIDTQYF
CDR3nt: TGTGCCTGGCAGACTAGCGGGTGGATAGATACGCAGTATTTT

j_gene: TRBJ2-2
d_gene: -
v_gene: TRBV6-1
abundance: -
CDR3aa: CASSDEGSSTGELFF
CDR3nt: TGTGCCAGCAGTGATGAGGGTTCGAGCACCGGGGAGCTGTTTTTT

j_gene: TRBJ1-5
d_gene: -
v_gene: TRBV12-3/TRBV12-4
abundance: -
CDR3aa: CASRRQVNQPQHF
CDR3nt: TGTGCCAGCAGGAGACAGGTCAATCAGCCCCAGCATTTT

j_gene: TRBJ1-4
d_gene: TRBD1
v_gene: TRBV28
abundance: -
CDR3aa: CASSRGDRTNEKLFF
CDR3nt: TGTGCCAGCAGTCGTGGGGACAGGACTAATGAAAAACTGTTTTTT

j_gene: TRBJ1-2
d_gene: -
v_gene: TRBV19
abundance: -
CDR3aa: CASSERTPNYGYTF
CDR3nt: TGTGCCAGTAGTGAACGGACACCGAACTATGGCTACACCTTC

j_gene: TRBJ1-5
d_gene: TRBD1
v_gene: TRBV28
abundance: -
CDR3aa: CASCSSGTGYINQPQHF
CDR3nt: TGTGCCAGCTGCTCAAGCGGGACAGGTTATATCAATCAGCCCCAGCATTTT

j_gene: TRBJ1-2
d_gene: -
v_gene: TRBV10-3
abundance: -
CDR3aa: CAISESTKRAEGYTF
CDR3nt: TGTGCCATCAGTGAGTCGACGAAGAGGGCAGAGGGCTACACCTTC

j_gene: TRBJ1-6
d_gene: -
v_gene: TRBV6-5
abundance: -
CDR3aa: CASSNRIYSPLHF
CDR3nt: TGTGCCAGCAGCAACAGAATATACTCACCCCTCCACTTT

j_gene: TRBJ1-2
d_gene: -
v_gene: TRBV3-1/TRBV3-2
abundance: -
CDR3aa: CASSQGGRTSLYGYTF
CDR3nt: TGTGCCAGCAGCCAAGGCGGAAGGACATCCCTCTATGGCTACACCTTC

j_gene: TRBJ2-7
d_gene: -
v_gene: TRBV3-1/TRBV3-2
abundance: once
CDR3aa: CASNPRGLYHEQYF
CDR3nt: TGTGCCAGCAACCCTAGGGGGTTGTACCACGAGCAGTACTTC